Listed here are 2 T cell receptor beta chains from one sample, sequenced in a study of CD8 T cells in Susac syndrome. RNA was extracted with the RNeasy kit, and a quantity of about 0.45 to 1 ug was reverse transcribed using random hexamers. TCRdb re-called the immunoSEQ multiplex PCR reads with MiXCR, one entry per CDR3 protein. Here the sample spans about 180,000 distinct CDR3 sequences, 80% to 95% being singletons. The sequencing input was CD4+ T cells from PBMCs. These TCRs come from a human donor with multiple sclerosis.

This chain connects TRBV15 to TRBJ2-3; TRBD1 agrees at 9 bases. Germline V lookup: CDR1 LNHNV, CDR2 YYDKDF (reference sequence). The CDR3 loop spans 14 amino acids. The J segment lost 5 bases and the V segment lost 6 bases, leaving 6 bases of the junction unmatched. The CDR3 here is CATRMTGGKDTQYF. The CDR3 DNA is TGTGCCACCAGAATGACAGGGGGGAAAGATACGCAGTATTTT.

The chain links TRBV7-9 to TRBJ2-1, with 8 nucleotides matching TRBD2. The V gene's germline CDR1 is SEHNR and CDR2 FQNEAQ (reference sequence). This CDR3 is built from 15 residues. With 5 bases clipped from V and 7 bases from J, the junction kept 10 bases outside the gene matches. CDR3 amino acids: CASSPHGGGSNEQFF. CDR3 DNA: TGTGCCAGCAGCCCTCATGGCGGGGGGTCAAATGAGCAGTTCTTC.